This TCR beta chain comes out of a study of blood T cell repertoires in COVID-19. Study-level background: In each case, the material was cDNA or gDNA derived from T cells, B-cell-depleted T cells, or PBMCs.

This table comes from immunoSEQ multiplex PCR, and its TCRdb copy is limited to in-frame clones, with some not included. In the table there are about 68,000 clones, roughly 85% of which are singletons. The V gene end was trimmed by 10 bases and the J gene end by 0 bases; junction bases not matched to a gene: 9. This CDR3 is built from 16 residues. The germline CDR1 and CDR2 sequences are LNHDA and SQIVND (reference sequence). The specimen was peripheral blood. This receptor was obtained from a man aged 25-40 years with acute or convalescent COVID-19. The chain carries TRBV19 and TRBJ1-3; 10 nucleotides align to TRBD1. CDR3 in amino acids: CATTGTGAGSGNTIYF. CDR3 sequence (DNA): TGTGCCACCACCGGGACAGGGGCTGGCTCTGGAAACACCATATATTTT.